These T cell receptor beta chains were read from a single sample in a study of cytomegalovirus exposure and HLA in healthy donors. Profiling relied on immunoSEQ multiplex PCR, and the TCRdb table lists in-frame clones only, not all of them. Of some 90,000 clones listed, around three quarters are singletons. Sequenced input: PBMCs. These receptor sequences come from a man in his forties or fifties in good health and CMV-seronegative. Both conserved end residues are part of each CDR3. Fields, in order: CDR3 DNA, CDR3 protein, V gene, clone size, D gene, J gene. A D gene is named only where the DNA matches it firmly. For some rows the clone size is stated as once, few or many, or as a class when expanded; others skip it.

CDR3 DNA: TGTGCCAGCAGTTTAGGGGGACAGCCCTATGGCTACACCTTC; CDR3 protein: CASSLGGQPYGYTF; V gene: TRBV27; clone size: few; D gene: TRBD1; J gene: TRBJ1-2
CDR3 DNA: TGTGCCAGTTTCAGACTAGCCTCGAACACCGGGGAGCTGTTTTTT; CDR3 protein: CASFRLASNTGELFF; V gene: TRBV28; clone size: .; D gene: TRBD2; J gene: TRBJ2-2
CDR3 DNA: TGCGCCAGCAGCACAGGGGGCTTGGGCACTGAAGCTTTCTTT; CDR3 protein: CASSTGGLGTEAFF; V gene: TRBV5-1; clone size: .; D gene: TRBD1; J gene: TRBJ1-1
CDR3 DNA: TGTGCCAGCAGCTTGGGGGGGGTCGTCTACAATGAGCAGTTCTTC; CDR3 protein: CASSLGGVVYNEQFF; V gene: TRBV5-8; clone size: .; D gene: .; J gene: TRBJ2-1
CDR3 DNA: TGTGCCAGCTCCCGCCCCGGGACAGGGAAGAACGAGCAGTACTTC; CDR3 protein: CASSRPGTGKNEQYF; V gene: TRBV18; clone size: once; D gene: TRBD1; J gene: TRBJ2-7
CDR3 DNA: TGCGCCAGCAGTTATCTTGGGCCAGGGGGGATCCTATATGGCTACACCTTC; CDR3 protein: CASSYLGPGGILYGYTF; V gene: TRBV5-1; clone size: .; D gene: TRBD1; J gene: TRBJ1-2
CDR3 DNA: TGTGCCAGCAGTGAAAGCCAGGGGCTGAATCAGCCCCAGCATTTT; CDR3 protein: CASSESQGLNQPQHF; V gene: TRBV2; clone size: .; D gene: .; J gene: TRBJ1-5
CDR3 DNA: TGTGCCAGCAGCCACCTCCTCCTAGGCCCGGCTTTCTTT; CDR3 protein: CASSHLLLGPAFF; V gene: TRBV14; clone size: .; D gene: .; J gene: TRBJ1-1
CDR3 DNA: TGTGCCTGGAGTGTACCAGGGGGCTACACCTACGAGCAGTACTTC; CDR3 protein: CAWSVPGGYTYEQYF; V gene: TRBV30; clone size: .; D gene: TRBD1; J gene: TRBJ2-7
CDR3 DNA: TGTGCCAGCAGAGCACCCCTTCGTCCTTACGAGCAGTACTTC; CDR3 protein: CASRAPLRPYEQYF; V gene: TRBV7-8; clone size: .; D gene: .; J gene: TRBJ2-7
CDR3 DNA: TGTGCCAGCAGCTCCCAGGGATCCTCCTATAATTCACCCCTCCACTTT; CDR3 protein: CASSSQGSSYNSPLHF; V gene: TRBV7-2; clone size: .; D gene: .; J gene: TRBJ1-6
CDR3 DNA: TGTGCCAGCAGTTTAGTCGGGGGGGCCTACGAGCAGTACTTC; CDR3 protein: CASSLVGGAYEQYF; V gene: TRBV6-5; clone size: .; D gene: TRBD2; J gene: TRBJ2-7
CDR3 DNA: TGTGCCAGCAGCCGTAGGTACAGGACGGTAAATGACTATGGCTACACCTTC; CDR3 protein: CASSRRYRTVNDYGYTF; V gene: TRBV7-2; clone size: .; D gene: .; J gene: TRBJ1-2
CDR3 DNA: TGTGCCAGCAGCTTACAGCGAAAACTCTCTGGAAACACCATATATTTT; CDR3 protein: CASSLQRKLSGNTIYF; V gene: TRBV7-8; clone size: few; D gene: .; J gene: TRBJ1-3
CDR3 DNA: TGCGCCAGCAGCTTGGAAACCGGGACTGAAGCTTTCTTT; CDR3 protein: CASSLETGTEAFF; V gene: TRBV5-1; clone size: .; D gene: .; J gene: TRBJ1-1
CDR3 DNA: TGTGCCAGCAGCTCCCAATTCGACAGGGTGGCTTTCTTT; CDR3 protein: CASSSQFDRVAFF; V gene: TRBV7-9; clone size: .; D gene: TRBD1; J gene: TRBJ1-1
CDR3 DNA: TGTGCCAGCAGCTTAGAAACAGGGATTTACGAGCAGTACTTC; CDR3 protein: CASSLETGIYEQYF; V gene: TRBV13; clone size: .; D gene: .; J gene: TRBJ2-7
CDR3 DNA: TGTGCCACCAGCAAAGGACGGGGGAGGGCTGAAGCTTTCTTT; CDR3 protein: CATSKGRGRAEAFF; V gene: TRBV15; clone size: .; D gene: .; J gene: TRBJ1-1
CDR3 DNA: TGCGCCAGCAGCCCCGGGGCTAGCGGGGGGGAGGAGCAGTTCTTC; CDR3 protein: CASSPGASGGEEQFF; V gene: TRBV4-3; clone size: .; D gene: TRBD2; J gene: TRBJ2-1
CDR3 DNA: TGCGCCAGCAGCCGGGACGGACTAGCCCCCACCGGGGAGCTGTTTTTT; CDR3 protein: CASSRDGLAPTGELFF; V gene: TRBV4-3; clone size: .; D gene: TRBD2; J gene: TRBJ2-2
CDR3 DNA: TGTGCCGGAAACAGCTACCATAGCAATCAGCCCCAGCATTTT; CDR3 protein: CAGNSYHSNQPQHF; V gene: TRBV6-4; clone size: .; D gene: .; J gene: TRBJ1-5
CDR3 DNA: TGCGCCAGCAGCCAGGAACGGACAGGGTTGGGCACAGATACGCAGTATTTT; CDR3 protein: CASSQERTGLGTDTQYF; V gene: TRBV4-3; clone size: .; D gene: TRBD1; J gene: TRBJ2-3
CDR3 DNA: TGTGCCTGGAGTGTAGGGGCTCATGGCTACACCTTC; CDR3 protein: CAWSVGAHGYTF; V gene: TRBV30; clone size: .; D gene: .; J gene: TRBJ1-2
CDR3 DNA: TGTGCCAGCAGTCCCTCACCGGGACAGGGCCTGTCTGGCGGCTACACCTTC; CDR3 protein: CASSPSPGQGLSGGYTF; V gene: TRBV7-9; clone size: .; D gene: TRBD1; J gene: TRBJ1-2
CDR3 DNA: TGTGCCAGCAGCCGAGAACACAGGGGCGAGGGCTATGGCTACACCTTC; CDR3 protein: CASSREHRGEGYGYTF; V gene: TRBV4-2; clone size: .; D gene: TRBD1; J gene: TRBJ1-2
CDR3 DNA: TGTGCCAGCAGTCCCGACAGGGCCACCGGGGAGCTGTTTTTT; CDR3 protein: CASSPDRATGELFF; V gene: TRBV28; clone size: .; D gene: TRBD1; J gene: TRBJ2-2
CDR3 DNA: TGTGCCAGCTCAGGGGGACAGTTGAACACTGAAGCTTTCTTT; CDR3 protein: CASSGGQLNTEAFF; V gene: TRBV18; clone size: .; D gene: TRBD1; J gene: TRBJ1-1
CDR3 DNA: TGTGCCAGCAGCTTGGGACCAGGGGCGAGCAATCAGCCCCAGCATTTT; CDR3 protein: CASSLGPGASNQPQHF; V gene: TRBV5-6; clone size: few; D gene: .; J gene: TRBJ1-5
CDR3 DNA: TGCGCCAGCAGCCAAGAACGGTTCACTGAAGCTTTCTTT; CDR3 protein: CASSQERFTEAFF; V gene: TRBV4-1; clone size: .; D gene: .; J gene: TRBJ1-1